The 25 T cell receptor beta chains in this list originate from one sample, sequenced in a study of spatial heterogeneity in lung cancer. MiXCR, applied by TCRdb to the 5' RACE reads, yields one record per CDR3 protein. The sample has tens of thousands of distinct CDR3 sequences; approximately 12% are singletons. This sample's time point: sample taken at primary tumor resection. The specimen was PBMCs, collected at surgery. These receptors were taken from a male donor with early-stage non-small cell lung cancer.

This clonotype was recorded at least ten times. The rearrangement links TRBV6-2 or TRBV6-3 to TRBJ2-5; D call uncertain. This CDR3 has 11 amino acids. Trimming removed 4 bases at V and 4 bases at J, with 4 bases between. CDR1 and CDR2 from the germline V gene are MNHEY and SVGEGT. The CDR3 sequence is CASSSTETQYF. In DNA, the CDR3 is TGTGCCAGCAGTTCCACAGAGACCCAGTACTTC.

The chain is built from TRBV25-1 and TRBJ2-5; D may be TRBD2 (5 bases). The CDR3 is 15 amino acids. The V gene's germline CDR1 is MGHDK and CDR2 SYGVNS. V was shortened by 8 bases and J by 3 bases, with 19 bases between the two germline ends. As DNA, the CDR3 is TGTGCCAGCTCCACTAGGACGGTACTCGAAGAGACCCAGTACTTC. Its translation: CASSTRTVLEETQYF.

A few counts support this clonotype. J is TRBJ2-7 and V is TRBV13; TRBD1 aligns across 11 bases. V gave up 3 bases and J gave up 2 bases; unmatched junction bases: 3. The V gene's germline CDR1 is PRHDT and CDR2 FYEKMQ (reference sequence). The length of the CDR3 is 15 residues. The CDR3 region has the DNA TGTGCCAGCAGCTTCCAGGGACAGGGGGCCTACGAGCAGTACTTC. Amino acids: CASSFQGQGAYEQYF.

The CDR3 region is CSATPAQGAIHEQYF. CDR3 DNA sequence: TGCAGTGCAACCCCGGCCCAGGGGGCGATACACGAGCAGTACTTC. V is TRBV20-1 and J is TRBJ2-7; 8 bases line up with TRBD1. Germline-derived CDR1 and CDR2 are DFQATT and SNEGSKA (reference sequence). With V trimmed by 6 bases and J by 5 bases, 15 bases remained unmatched. CDR3 length: 15 amino acids.

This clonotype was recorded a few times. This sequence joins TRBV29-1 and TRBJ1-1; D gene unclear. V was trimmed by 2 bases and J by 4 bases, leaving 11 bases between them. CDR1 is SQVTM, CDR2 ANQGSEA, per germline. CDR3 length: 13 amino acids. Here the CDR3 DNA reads TGCAGCGTTGAACCCCAGGAGGGCACTGAAGCTTTCTTT. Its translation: CSVEPQEGTEAFF.

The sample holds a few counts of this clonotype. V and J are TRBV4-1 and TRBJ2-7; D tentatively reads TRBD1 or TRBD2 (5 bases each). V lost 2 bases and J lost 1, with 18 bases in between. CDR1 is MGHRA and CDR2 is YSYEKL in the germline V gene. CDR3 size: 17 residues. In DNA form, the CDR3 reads TGCGCCAGCAGCCAAATTCACAGCCGGGACGTGTCCTACGAGCAGTACTTC. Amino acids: CASSQIHSRDVSYEQYF.

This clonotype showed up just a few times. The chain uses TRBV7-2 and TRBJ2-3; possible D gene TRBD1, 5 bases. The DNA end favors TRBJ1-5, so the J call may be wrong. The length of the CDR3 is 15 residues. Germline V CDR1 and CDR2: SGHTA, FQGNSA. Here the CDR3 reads CASSQSVAPTDTQHF. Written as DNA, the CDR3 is TGTGCCAGCAGCCAGTCGGTAGCGCCGACAGATACGCAGCATTTT.

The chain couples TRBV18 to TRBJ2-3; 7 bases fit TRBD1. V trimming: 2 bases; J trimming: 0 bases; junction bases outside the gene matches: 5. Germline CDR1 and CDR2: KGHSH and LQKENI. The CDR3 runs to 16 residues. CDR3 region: CASSPYGTESTDTQYF. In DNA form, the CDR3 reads TGTGCCAGCTCACCATACGGGACAGAGAGCACAGATACGCAGTATTTT.

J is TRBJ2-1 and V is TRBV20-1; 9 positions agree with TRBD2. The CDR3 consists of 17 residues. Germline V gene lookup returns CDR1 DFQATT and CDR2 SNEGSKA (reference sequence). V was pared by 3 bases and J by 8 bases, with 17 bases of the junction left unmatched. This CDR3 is CSARSEISLAGPDEQFF. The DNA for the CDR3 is TGCAGTGCTAGGAGCGAAATTTCGCTAGCGGGACCAGATGAGCAGTTCTTC.

DNA for the CDR3: TGTGCCAGCAGCTTAGCTGCCAGTCAGTCGGGCAATCAGCCCCAGCATTTT. Residues: CASSLAASQSGNQPQHF. The chain has TRBV7-9 and TRBJ1-5; D unresolved. Germline values: CDR1 SEHNR, CDR2 FQNEAQ (reference sequence). This CDR3 is 17 amino acids long. Trimming pared 0 bases from V and 2 bases from J, leaving 14 bases between. The variable domain in full, with the rest retrieved from reference TRBV7-9 and TRBJ1-5, is DTGVSQNPRHKITKRGQNVTFRCDPISEHNRLYWYRQTLGQGPEFLTYFQNEAQLEKSRLLSDRFSAERPKGSFSTLEIQRTEQGDSAMYLCASSLAASQSGNQPQHFGDGTRLSIL.

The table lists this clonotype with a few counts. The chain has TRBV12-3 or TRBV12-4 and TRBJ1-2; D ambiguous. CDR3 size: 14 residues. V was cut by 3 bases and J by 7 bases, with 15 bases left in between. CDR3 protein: CASSLEQDPSGYTF. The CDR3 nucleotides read TGTGCCAGCAGTTTGGAGCAGGACCCAAGTGGCTACACCTTC.

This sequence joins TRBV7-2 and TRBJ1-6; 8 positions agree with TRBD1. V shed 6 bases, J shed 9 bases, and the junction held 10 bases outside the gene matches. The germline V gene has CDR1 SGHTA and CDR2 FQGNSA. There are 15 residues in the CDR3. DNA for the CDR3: TGTGCCAGCAGTTCCCAGGGGGCAAAAGGTTCACCCCTCCACTTT. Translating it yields CASSSQGAKGSPLHF.

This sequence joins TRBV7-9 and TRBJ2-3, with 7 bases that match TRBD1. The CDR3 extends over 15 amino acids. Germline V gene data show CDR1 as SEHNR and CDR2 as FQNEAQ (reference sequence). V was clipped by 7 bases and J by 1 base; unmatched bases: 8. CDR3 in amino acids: CASTPRDRGTDTQYF. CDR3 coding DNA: TGTGCCAGCACCCCCCGGGACAGAGGCACAGATACGCAGTATTTT. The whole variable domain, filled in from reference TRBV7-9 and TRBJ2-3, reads DTGVSQNPRHKITKRGQNVTFRCDPISEHNRLYWYRQTLGQGPEFLTYFQNEAQLEKSRLLSDRFSAERPKGSFSTLEIQRTEQGDSAMYLCASTPRDRGTDTQYFGPGTRLTVL.

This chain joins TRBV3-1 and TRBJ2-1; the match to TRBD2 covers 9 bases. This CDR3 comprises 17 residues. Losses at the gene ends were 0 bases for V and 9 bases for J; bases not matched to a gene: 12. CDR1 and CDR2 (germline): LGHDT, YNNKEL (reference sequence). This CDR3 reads CASSQEALFSGGGEQFF. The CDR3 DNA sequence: TGTGCCAGCAGCCAAGAAGCCCTTTTTAGCGGGGGCGGTGAGCAGTTCTTC.

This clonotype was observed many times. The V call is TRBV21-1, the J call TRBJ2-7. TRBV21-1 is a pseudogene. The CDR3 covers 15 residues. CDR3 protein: CASSKESGRSYEQYF. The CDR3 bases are TGTGCCAGCAGCAAAGAGTCAGGACGCTCCTACGAGCAGTACTTC.

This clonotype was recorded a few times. CDR3 bases: TGTGCCAGCAGCTCACACCTTCTGGGCGAGCAGTACTTC. This sequence encodes CASSSHLLGEQYF. This rearrangement joins TRBV11-1 to TRBJ2-7; D gene uncertain. Trimming took off 4 bases at V and 6 bases at J, with 13 bases between the two ends. Germline V CDR1 and CDR2: SGHAT, FQDESV (reference sequence). The CDR3 length is 13 residues. Full variable domain (outside the CDR3, taken from reference TRBV11-1 and TRBJ2-7): EAEVAQSPRYKITEKSQAVAFWCDPISGHATLYWYRQILGQGPELLVQFQDESVVDDSQLPKDRFSAERLKGVDSTLKIQPAELGDSAMYLCASSSHLLGEQYFGPGTRLTVT.

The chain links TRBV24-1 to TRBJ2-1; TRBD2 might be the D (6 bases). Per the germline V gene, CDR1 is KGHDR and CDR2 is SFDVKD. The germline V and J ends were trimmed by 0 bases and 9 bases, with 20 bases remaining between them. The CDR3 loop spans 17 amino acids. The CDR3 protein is CATSDLRHSGPEGEQFF. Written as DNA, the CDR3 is TGTGCCACCAGTGATTTGCGTCACAGCGGGCCTGAAGGTGAGCAGTTCTTC.

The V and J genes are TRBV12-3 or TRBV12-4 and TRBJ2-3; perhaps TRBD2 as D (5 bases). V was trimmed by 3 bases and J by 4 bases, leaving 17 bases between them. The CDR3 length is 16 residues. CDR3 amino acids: CASSFRVGVRSDTQYF. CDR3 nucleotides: TGTGCCAGCAGTTTCCGAGTGGGAGTAAGGTCAGATACGCAGTATTTT.

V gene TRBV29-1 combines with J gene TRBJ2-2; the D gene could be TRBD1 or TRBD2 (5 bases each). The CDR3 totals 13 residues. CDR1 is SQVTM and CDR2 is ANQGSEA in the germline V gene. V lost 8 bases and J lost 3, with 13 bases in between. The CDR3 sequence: CSPSQEDTGELFF. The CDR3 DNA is TGCAGCCCGTCACAGGAGGACACCGGGGAGCTGTTTTTT.

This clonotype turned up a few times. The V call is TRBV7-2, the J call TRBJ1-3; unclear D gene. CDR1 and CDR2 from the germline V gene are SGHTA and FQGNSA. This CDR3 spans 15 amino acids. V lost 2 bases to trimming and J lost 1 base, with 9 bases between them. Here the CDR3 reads CASSLSFVSGNTIYF. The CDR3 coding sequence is TGTGCCAGCAGCTTATCGTTTGTATCTGGAAACACCATATATTTT.

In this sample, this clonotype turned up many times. The CDR3 nucleotides read TGCAGTGCTAGAGACTGGGGGGAACCTACCTACGAGCAGTACTTC. Translated, it gives CSARDWGEPTYEQYF. V and J are TRBV20-1 and TRBJ2-7, with D perhaps matching TRBD2 (6 bases). Trimming left V 0 bases short and J 2 bases short, with 14 bases between. Germline assignment: CDR1 DFQATT and CDR2 SNEGSKA (reference sequence). This CDR3 is built from 15 residues.

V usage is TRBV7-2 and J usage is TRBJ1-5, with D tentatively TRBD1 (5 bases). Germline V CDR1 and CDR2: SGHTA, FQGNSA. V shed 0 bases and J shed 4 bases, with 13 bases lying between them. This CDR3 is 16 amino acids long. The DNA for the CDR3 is TGTGCCAGCAGCTTAGCGCGTGGGGGTAGAAATCAGCCCCAGCATTTT. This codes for CASSLARGGRNQPQHF.

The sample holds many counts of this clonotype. CDR3 nucleotides: TGTGCCAGCAGCTTCAGTAGTTTGAACACTGAAGCTTTCTTT. The encoded protein is CASSFSSLNTEAFF. This chain uses TRBV7-2 with TRBJ1-1; D gene ambiguous. The V and J ends lost 3 bases and 0 bases respectively, with 8 bases between them. The CDR3 covers 14 residues. CDR1 is SGHTA and CDR2 is FQGNSA in the germline V gene.

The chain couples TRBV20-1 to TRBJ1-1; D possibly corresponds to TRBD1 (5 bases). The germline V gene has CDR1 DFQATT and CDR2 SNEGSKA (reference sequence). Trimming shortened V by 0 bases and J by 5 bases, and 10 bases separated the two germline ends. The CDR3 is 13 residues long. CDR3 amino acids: CSARDRGGTEAFF. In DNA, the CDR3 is TGCAGTGCTAGAGATCGGGGCGGGACTGAAGCTTTCTTT.

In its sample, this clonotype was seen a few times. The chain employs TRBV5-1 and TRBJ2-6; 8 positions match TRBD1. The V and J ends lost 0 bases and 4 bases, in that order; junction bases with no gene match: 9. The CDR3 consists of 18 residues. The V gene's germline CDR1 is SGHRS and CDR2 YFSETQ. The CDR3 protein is CASSLEPQGAAGANVLTF. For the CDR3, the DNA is TGCGCCAGCAGCTTGGAGCCCCAGGGGGCGGCGGGGGCCAACGTCCTGACTTTC.